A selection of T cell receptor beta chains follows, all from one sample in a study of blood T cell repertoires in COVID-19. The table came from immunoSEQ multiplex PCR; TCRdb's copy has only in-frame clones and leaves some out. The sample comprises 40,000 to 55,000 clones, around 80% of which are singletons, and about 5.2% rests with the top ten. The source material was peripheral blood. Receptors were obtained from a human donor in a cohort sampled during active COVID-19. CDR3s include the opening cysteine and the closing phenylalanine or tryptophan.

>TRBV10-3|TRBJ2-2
CAIKGLAGGPNGELFF
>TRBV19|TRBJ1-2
CASNHGVRAGYTF
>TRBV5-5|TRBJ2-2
CASSSGPRNTGELFF
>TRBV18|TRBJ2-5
CASSAGTETQYF
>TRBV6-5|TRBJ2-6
CASSLSGANVLTF
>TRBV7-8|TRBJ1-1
CASSLAVSNTEAFF
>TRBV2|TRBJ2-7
CASSEARGGEQYF
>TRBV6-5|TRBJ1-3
CASSLGQGRRNTIYF
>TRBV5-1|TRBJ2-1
CASSLRGHNEQFF
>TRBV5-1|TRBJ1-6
CASSLQGGESPLHF
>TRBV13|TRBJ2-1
CASSLHPRTTSSYNEQFF
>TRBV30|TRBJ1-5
CAWSKGAGGQPQHF
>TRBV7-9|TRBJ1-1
CASSWRADRVSEAFF
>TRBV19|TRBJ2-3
CASNTGGSTDTQYF
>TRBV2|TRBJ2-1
CASSEGGVRSQFF